These 31 T cell receptor beta chains were sequenced from one sample in a study of identical twins. Each CDR3 protein gets one entry after TCRdb re-called the 5' RACE reads with MiXCR. The sample holds 200,000 to 250,000 distinct CDR3 sequences, under 10% seen once. Separately, the same data were catalogued under a study of yellow fever vaccine responses in identical twins.

Sequencing was performed on memory (CD45RO+) T cells sorted from blood. These TCRs come from a woman aged 18 to 35 in good health.

The chain couples TRBV4-3 to TRBJ2-1; 9 positions agree with TRBD2. The germline V gene has CDR1 LGHNA and CDR2 YSLEER. V was pared by 3 bases and J by 3 bases, with 6 bases of the junction left unmatched. The CDR3 has 16 residues. CDR3 coding DNA: TGCGCCAGCAGCCAGGGAGCAGCGGGGGGCTACAATGAGCAGTTCTTC. Amino acid sequence: CASSQGAAGGYNEQFF.

This clonotype showed up many times. CDR3: CASSWFLGTSYNEQFF. The CDR3, as DNA: TGTGCCAGCAGCTGGTTCCTGGGGACCTCCTACAATGAGCAGTTCTTC. This chain connects TRBV5-6 to TRBJ2-1; possibly TRBD1 or TRBD2 for D (5 bases each). CDR3 length: 16 amino acids. V shed 3 bases and J shed 0 bases, with 13 bases lying between them. Per germline, CDR1 SGHDT and CDR2 YYEEEE. Based on the CDR3 plus reference TRBV5-6 and TRBJ2-1, the full variable domain is DAGVTQSPTHLIKTRGQQVTLRCSPKSGHDTVSWYQQALGQGPQFIFQYYEEEERQRGNFPDRFSGHQFPNYSSELNVNALLLGDSALYLCASSWFLGTSYNEQFFGPGTRLTVL.

This rearrangement joins TRBV28 to TRBJ2-1; a possible D gene is TRBD2 (6 bases). The CDR3 contains 16 residues. V gave up 5 bases and J gave up 3 bases, with 17 bases separating them. Germline assignment: CDR1 MDHEN and CDR2 SYDVKM. CDR3 nucleotides: TGTGCCAGCAGTGCCCTGACTAGTTTGAACTACAATGAGCAGTTCTTC. Translation: CASSALTSLNYNEQFF. Complete variable domain (other parts from reference TRBV28 and TRBJ2-1): DVKVTQSSRYLVKRTGEKVFLECVQDMDHENMFWYRQDPGLGLRLIYFSYDVKMKEKGDIPEGYSVSREKKERFSLILESASTNQTSMYLCASSALTSLNYNEQFFGPGTRLTVL.

The chain combines TRBV9 with TRBJ1-1; tentatively, D is TRBD1 (5 bases). The germline V and J ends were trimmed by 0 bases and 4 bases, with 10 bases remaining between them. Germline V CDR1 and CDR2: SGDLS, YYNGEE. This CDR3 has 14 amino acids. The CDR3 is CASSVAGGVTEAFF. CDR3 DNA sequence: TGTGCCAGCAGCGTAGCCGGGGGTGTCACTGAAGCTTTCTTT.

This clonotype was seen a handful of times. V usage is TRBV6-2 or TRBV6-3 and J usage is TRBJ2-3; D not resolved. The germline gives CDR1 MNHEY, CDR2 SVGEGT. Trimming took 1 base from V and 2 from J, leaving 13 bases between them. CDR3 length: 16 residues. The CDR3 region is CASSYFPGETTDTQYF. CDR3 bases: TGTGCCAGCAGTTACTTTCCGGGTGAGACCACAGATACGCAGTATTTT.

This clonotype was observed at least ten times. V usage is TRBV7-2 and J usage is TRBJ2-7, with D unclear. The CDR3 consists of 12 residues. Germline V CDR1 and CDR2: SGHTA, FQGNSA. V was cut by 5 bases and J by 0 bases, with 5 bases left in between. Here the CDR3 reads CASSHSSYEQYF. The CDR3 DNA follows: TGTGCCAGCAGCCACAGCTCCTACGAGCAGTACTTC.

In its sample, this clonotype was seen a few times. CDR3 sequence: CASSDRGRNEQYF. CDR3 DNA: TGTGCCAGCAGCGACAGGGGGCGCAACGAGCAGTACTTC. The V gene is TRBV2, the J gene TRBJ2-7, with 10 bases fitting TRBD1. CDR3 length: 13 amino acids. Germline loops: CDR1 SNHLY, CDR2 FYNNEI. Losses at the gene ends were 6 bases for V and 5 bases for J; bases not matched to a gene: 4.

The rearrangement joins TRBV7-8 to TRBJ2-7; unclear D gene. The CDR3 covers 15 residues. V was clipped by 2 bases and J by 2 bases, with 13 bases between them. Germline V CDR1 and CDR2: SGHVS, FQNEAQ. CDR3: CASSLPLGYAYEQYF. The CDR3 DNA reads TGTGCCAGCAGCTTACCTCTTGGATATGCCTACGAGCAGTACTTC.

The rearrangement uses TRBV20-1 and TRBJ1-6; D possibly corresponds to TRBD1 (5 bases). Germline V gives CDR1 DFQATT, CDR2 SNEGSKA (reference sequence). V was clipped by 1 base and J by 9 bases, with 10 bases between them. This CDR3 is built from 13 residues. The DNA of the CDR3 is TGCAGTGCTAGAGGACCTCAGGGTTCACCCCTCCACTTT. Protein product: CSARGPQGSPLHF.

This clonotype was counted a few times. The gene calls are TRBV5-6 and TRBJ1-4; perhaps TRBD1 as D (5 bases). Germline V gene lookup returns CDR1 SGHDT and CDR2 YYEEEE. This CDR3 contains 17 residues. Trimming removed 2 bases from V and 6 bases from J, with 20 bases in between. The CDR3 sequence is CASSFISGGTPDEKLFF. The DNA of the CDR3 is TGTGCCAGCAGCTTTATCTCGGGGGGGACCCCTGATGAAAAACTGTTTTTT.

This CDR3 reads CASSRAGGAKNIQYF. The DNA for the CDR3 is TGTGCCAGCAGCCGAGCGGGGGGGGCCAAAAACATTCAGTACTTC. The rearrangement joins TRBV11-2 to TRBJ2-4, with TRBD2 matching 10 bases. The CDR3 has 15 residues. The germline CDR1 and CDR2 sequences are SGHAT and FQNNGV. V shed 5 bases, J shed 1 base, and the junction held 2 bases outside the gene matches. The complete variable domain, with remaining parts taken from reference TRBV11-2 and TRBJ2-4, reads EAGVAQSPRYKIIEKRQSVAFWCNPISGHATLYWYQQILGQGPKLLIQFQNNGVVDDSQLPKDRFSAERLKGVDSTLKIQPAKLEDSAVYLCASSRAGGAKNIQYFGAGTRLSVL.

This clonotype was seen a few times. The chain is built from TRBV2 and TRBJ1-1; D possibly corresponds to TRBD1 (5 bases). Trimming shortened V by 7 bases and J by 3 bases, and 12 bases separated the two germline ends. Germline CDR1 SNHLY, CDR2 FYNNEI. This CDR3 comprises 13 residues. This chain's CDR3 is CASNRDGDTEAFF. The CDR3 bases are TGTGCCAGCAATAGGGACGGAGACACTGAAGCTTTCTTT.

There are a few counts of this clonotype. The gene calls are TRBV7-2 and TRBJ1-6, with D tentatively TRBD1 (6 bases). Germline-derived CDR1 and CDR2 are SGHTA and FQGNSA. Trimming took off 3 bases at V and 12 bases at J, with 12 bases between the two ends. This CDR3 has 13 amino acids. CDR3 protein: CASSFGGREPLHF. CDR3 DNA sequence: TGTGCCAGCAGCTTCGGGGGGCGGGAACCCCTCCACTTT.

In this sample, this clonotype turned up many times. The chain has TRBV20-1 and TRBJ2-3; 9 bases fit TRBD2. Trimming at V came to 7 bases and at J to 7 bases, leaving 18 bases not matched to a gene. Germline V lookup: CDR1 DFQATT, CDR2 SNEGSKA (reference sequence). The CDR3 sequence is 16 residues long. CDR3 amino acids: CSGDSDIAGASYTQYF. CDR3 bases: TGCAGTGGGGATTCAGATATAGCGGGAGCCTCTTATACGCAGTATTTT.

This clonotype was recorded many times. The chain uses TRBV20-1 and TRBJ1-5; D unresolved. V dropped 2 bases and J dropped 0 bases, with 5 bases sitting between them. Germline-derived CDR1 and CDR2 are DFQATT and SNEGSKA (reference sequence). This CDR3 is 13 amino acids long. The CDR3 bases are TGCAGTGCTAGATACAATAGCAATCAGCCCCAGCATTTT. This translates into CSARYNSNQPQHF.

This clonotype showed up many times. The chain has TRBV7-9 and TRBJ2-2; D gene uncertain. Germline lookup yields CDR1 SEHNR and CDR2 FQNEAQ (reference sequence). The V end lost 3 bases, the J end lost 5 bases, and 10 bases lay between the germline ends. CDR3 size: 14 residues. The CDR3 DNA reads TGTGCCAGCAGCTTCAATGTCTTAACCGGGGAGCTGTTTTTT. It translates to CASSFNVLTGELFF.

The rearrangement uses TRBV24-1 and TRBJ2-6; the D is unclear. Trimming took off 9 bases at V and 12 bases at J, with 5 bases between the two ends. CDR1 is KGHDR, CDR2 SFDVKD, per germline. The CDR3 totals 9 residues. The CDR3 loop is CATSSVLTF. Written as DNA, the CDR3 is TGTGCCACCTCATCCGTCCTGACTTTC.

The chain couples TRBV11-2 to TRBJ2-2; possible D gene TRBD1, 5 bases. This CDR3 is 13 amino acids long. The V end was cut by 7 bases, the J end by 4 bases, with 10 bases between. CDR1 is SGHAT, CDR2 FQNNGV, per germline. The DNA of the CDR3 is TGTGCCAGCAACCAGGGTGGCACCGGGGAGCTGTTTTTT. It translates to CASNQGGTGELFF.

This clonotype was observed many times. One end of the junction fails to match germline, which may point to a read error. This chain uses TRBV7-8 with TRBJ2-1; TRBD2 aligns across 8 bases. The germline CDR1 and CDR2 sequences are SGHVS and FQNEAQ. This CDR3 comprises 15 residues. The CDR3 nucleotides read TGTGCCAGCAGCTTAGGGCTCGGTAGCGGGATGGAGCTGTTCTTC. This codes for CASSLGLGSGMELFF.

This chain links TRBV29-1 with TRBJ2-7; D remains unclear. The V and J ends lost 4 bases and 0 bases respectively, with 7 bases between them. This CDR3 comprises 12 residues. Looked up from germline, CDR1 is SQVTM and CDR2 is ANQGSEA. The CDR3 is CSVGPDSYEQYF. CDR3 bases: TGCAGCGTTGGCCCGGACTCCTACGAGCAGTACTTC.

This clonotype turned up a few times. The V gene is TRBV6-1, the J gene TRBJ1-5, with 7 bases that match TRBD1. Germline CDR1 is MNHNS and CDR2 is SASEGT. The CDR3 runs 14 residues. V gave up 6 bases and J gave up 7 bases; unmatched junction bases: 9. The CDR3 coding sequence is TGTGCCAGCAGGGCCAGGGGGGTAGGGCAGCCCCAGCATTTT. This translates into CASRARGVGQPQHF.

V gene TRBV6-1 combines with J gene TRBJ2-1; D call uncertain. The CDR3 extends over 13 amino acids. Per the germline V gene, CDR1 is MNHNS and CDR2 is SASEGT. The ends were cut back, 4 bases at V and 5 bases at J, with 9 bases in the middle. The chain's CDR3 is CASSGVADNEQFF. In nucleotides, the CDR3 is TGTGCCAGCAGTGGGGTGGCAGACAATGAGCAGTTCTTC.

This clonotype was recorded a few times. The chain combines TRBV2 with TRBJ2-1; D is ambiguous. The CDR3 is 15 residues long. Per the germline V gene, CDR1 is SNHLY and CDR2 is FYNNEI. Trimming shortened V by 2 bases and J by 1 base, and 9 bases separated the two germline ends. CDR3 nucleotide sequence: TGTGCCAGCAGTGAAAGGGCAGATTCCTACAATGAGCAGTTCTTC. Translating gives CASSERADSYNEQFF.

This clonotype occurred many times. The V and J genes are TRBV12-3 or TRBV12-4 and TRBJ2-2; 10 bases are a match to TRBD1. CDR3 length: 16 amino acids. With 4 bases clipped from V and 7 bases from J, the junction kept 9 bases outside the gene matches. CDR3 in amino acids: CASSSRQGAWIGELFF. The CDR3 DNA reads as TGTGCCAGCAGTTCTCGACAGGGGGCTTGGATCGGGGAGCTGTTTTTT.

This clonotype was picked up a small number of times. The CDR3 sequence: CSARAVRGGIQETQYF. CDR3 sequence (DNA): TGCAGTGCTAGGGCGGTGCGGGGGGGTATCCAAGAGACCCAGTACTTC. The rearrangement joins TRBV20-1 to TRBJ2-5, with 9 bases fitting TRBD2. The germline gives CDR1 DFQATT, CDR2 SNEGSKA (reference sequence). V shed 3 bases and J 1 base; nucleotides not matched to a gene: 9. The CDR3 is 16 amino acids.

The table lists this clonotype with a few counts. The rearrangement joins TRBV6-1 to TRBJ2-5, with 15 bases lining up with TRBD2. CDR3 length equals 19 residues. The germline gives CDR1 MNHNS, CDR2 SASEGT. The V segment lost 5 bases and the J segment 5 bases; nucleotides outside the gene matches: 15. The DNA of the CDR3 is TGTGCCAGCAGTAAAAGCGGGACTAGCGGGGGGTTCGCGTCTGAGACCCAGTACTTC. Translated, it gives CASSKSGTSGGFASETQYF.

The table lists this clonotype with many counts. CDR3 nucleotide sequence: TGTGCCAGCAGCCAAGTTAGACTAGCGGGGGACAATGAGCAGTTCTTC. Translation: CASSQVRLAGDNEQFF. The J gene is TRBJ2-1, the V gene TRBV4-2, with TRBD2 matching over 12 bases. V was pared by 1 base and J by 5 bases, with 3 bases of the junction left unmatched. The germline gives CDR1 LGHNA, CDR2 YNFKEQ. The CDR3 runs to 16 residues.

On this clonotype: This may arise from a read error, as a much more abundant clone is one base away. V is TRBV3-1 and J is TRBJ2-7, with TRBD1 identical over 8 bases. Germline V gives CDR1 LGHDT, CDR2 YNNKEL (reference sequence). The CDR3 spans 15 residues. Written as DNA, the CDR3 is TGTACCAGCAGCCAGGGGGCTGAAAGCGTCTACGAGCAGTACTTC. It translates to CTSSQGAESVYEQYF.

This clonotype was detected ten times or more. The gene calls are TRBV28 and TRBJ2-5; 10 positions agree with TRBD1. V trimming: 6 bases; J trimming: 7 bases; junction bases outside the gene matches: 14. This CDR3 is 16 amino acids long. Germline V CDR1 and CDR2: MDHEN, SYDVKM. In nucleotides, the CDR3 is TGTGCCAGCAGCCCCTCCGGGACAGGGGCTTATGGGACCCAGTACTTC. This gives the protein CASSPSGTGAYGTQYF.

The chain is built from TRBV12-3 or TRBV12-4 and TRBJ2-7; 8 bases align to TRBD1. This CDR3 comprises 17 residues. V was clipped by 2 bases and J by 2 bases; unmatched bases: 11. CDR3 region: CASSLSGRGRQPYEQYF. CDR3 in DNA: TGTGCCAGCAGTTTATCGGGCAGGGGGCGTCAACCCTACGAGCAGTACTTC.

This clonotype was detected many times. This rearrangement joins TRBV5-1 to TRBJ2-3; D may be TRBD1 (7 bases). V was cut by 3 bases and J by 0 bases, with 23 bases left in between. This CDR3 contains 19 residues. CDR1 SGHRS and CDR2 YFSETQ come from the germline V gene. The chain's CDR3 is CASSSSGTVGLTSTDTQYF. DNA of the CDR3: TGCGCCAGCAGCTCCTCCGGGACAGTGGGACTTACTAGCACAGATACGCAGTATTTT.